This T cell receptor (beta chain) was obtained from a study of blood T cells in healthy people across ages. At the level of the study: Template-switching capture recovered about one barcoded beta molecule per two T cells.

The CDR3 consists of 13 residues. CDR1 is MDHEN, CDR2 SYDVKM, per germline. PCR was performed a second time for about 7 to 12 cycles using a sample-barcoded 5' primer and a J-beta primer mix. Every individual sample yielded 2.5 million or more paired-end reads (each containing CDR3). MiXCR, run by TCRdb on the 5' RACE reads, gives a single entry per CDR3 protein. The sample records more than 650,000 distinct CDR3 sequences, about 53% being singletons. General study points: Shifts in expanded clonotypes may have been confounded by donor CMV status, which was unknown.

As regards this clonotype: Antigen unknown.

The V call is TRBV28, the J call TRBJ2-4; 10 bases align to TRBD2. The last part of the DNA fits TRBJ2-5 better; the J call may be wrong. Sequenced input: blood. The receptor was isolated from a man older than 75 in good health. The CDR3 DNA follows: TGTGCCAGCGTCCTAGCGGGAGTAGAGACCCAGTACTTC. Translation: CASVLAGVETQYF.